Given below is one TCR beta chain in context. V was clipped by 3 bases and J by 4 bases; unmatched bases: 11. CDR3 length equals 16 residues. CDR1 is MDHEN, CDR2 SYDVKM, per germline. This sample stems from a study of blood T cell repertoires in COVID-19. The data were produced by immunoSEQ multiplex PCR, yet TCRdb's version contains in-frame clones alone and is incomplete. The table includes 150,000 to 200,000 clones, roughly 88% detected once. The chain carries TRBV28 and TRBJ1-2, with 7 bases aligning to TRBD1. Material for sequencing was PBMCs or T cells enriched from blood (not recorded which). The receptor's source is a woman aged 60-70 years who had recovered from COVID-19. CDR3 sequence (DNA): TGTGCCAGCAGTTTGGGGGGTCGGGACAGTTTCTATGGCTACACCTTC. Translation gives CASSLGGRDSFYGYTF.